The sequence of this T cell receptor (beta chain) was determined in a study of T cell responses to AZD1222 COVID-19 vaccine. General study findings and limits: CD4 TCRs covered the whole spike, strongest at regions 160-218 and 743-854.

Regarding this clone: The target antigen is unknown.

Germline V gives CDR1 MGHRA, CDR2 YSYEKL. CDR3 size: 18 residues. Trimming removed 0 bases from V and 2 bases from J, with 14 bases in between. The protocol was immunoSEQ multiplex PCR, while the TCRdb copy is restricted to in-frame clones and leaves out a portion. The sample yields around 120,000 clones, approximately 85% seen once. This material consisted of peripheral blood, taken on day 0 of MenACWY control vaccination. The chain recombines TRBV4-1 with TRBJ2-6; D is undetermined. The source of this sequence is an adult in good health. The DNA of the CDR3 is TGCGCCAGCAGCCAAGATCGTGCTGCGGCGGCTGGGGCCAACGTCCTGACTTTC. Its translation: CASSQDRAAAAGANVLTF.